The 26 T cell receptor beta chains below all came from one sample that was sequenced in a study of shared clonotypes between healthy human individuals. CD45RO negativity and positive selection for CCR7 defined naive CD8 cells, a population that excluded terminally differentiated effector memory CD45RA+ cells. Repertoires were generated with immunoSEQ multiplex PCR, while TCRdb's copy carries only in-frame clones and drops some. The sample includes 2 million to 2.5 million clones, just over 90% seen only once; the top ten take more than 1.5%. Source material: naive CD8+ T cells from PBMCs. The receptors were gathered from a man aged 18 to 35 in good health. Some clones in this sample may be carry-over from other donors' samples.

This clone was seen once. J is TRBJ2-3 and V is TRBV28; tentatively, D is TRBD2 (6 bases). V was pared by 5 bases and J by 2 bases, with 14 bases between. In germline, CDR1 is MDHEN, CDR2 SYDVKM. The CDR3 consists of 15 residues. The CDR3 region is CASSRRDSATDTQYF. In DNA, the CDR3 is TGTGCCAGCAGTCGCCGGGACTCAGCCACAGATACGCAGTATTTT.

To note about this clone: One junction end does not reproduce the germline sequence, and a read error may be involved. The rearrangement uses TRBV28 and TRBJ1-2; 7 nucleotides agree with TRBD1. In germline, CDR1 is MDHEN, CDR2 SYDVKM. The CDR3 is 14 residues long. The CDR3 loop is CAGRRTGTNYGYTF. The CDR3 DNA reads TGTGCCGGCAGGAGGACAGGTACTAACTATGGCTACACCTTC.

V and J are TRBV19 and TRBJ2-1, with 9 bases identical to TRBD2. Germline lookup yields CDR1 LNHDA and CDR2 SQIVND (reference sequence). The CDR3 covers 14 residues. V gave up 3 bases and J gave up 9 bases; unmatched junction bases: 6. The CDR3 is CASSIFSGRTEQFF. The CDR3 region has the DNA TGTGCCAGTAGTATTTTCAGCGGGAGGACTGAGCAGTTCTTC.

The chain links TRBV28 to TRBJ2-1; TRBD2 aligns across 11 bases. The trim removed 3 bases at V and 7 bases at J, leaving 5 bases unmatched. Germline values: CDR1 MDHEN, CDR2 SYDVKM. The CDR3 spans 15 residues. The chain's CDR3 is CASSFIAGGLNEQFF. DNA of the CDR3: TGTGCCAGCAGTTTCATAGCGGGAGGGTTGAATGAGCAGTTCTTC.

The chain employs TRBV6-1 and TRBJ2-3; TRBD2 might be the D (5 bases). CDR1 and CDR2 from the germline V gene are MNHNS and SASEGT. The CDR3 contains 15 residues. With 6 bases removed from V and 2 bases from J, the gap between germline ends came to 15 bases. The CDR3 loop is CASSFGGVSTDTQYF. In DNA, the CDR3 is TGTGCCAGCAGCTTCGGAGGAGTATCCACAGATACGCAGTATTTT.

Comments on this clone: The same CDR3 also results from other DNA sequences found in this sample. The rearrangement uses TRBV9 and TRBJ2-7; 8 nucleotides line up with TRBD1. Germline CDR1 SGDLS, CDR2 YYNGEE. The CDR3 has 14 residues. V gave up 0 bases and J gave up 4 bases; unmatched junction bases: 3. The CDR3 bases are TGTGCCAGCAGCGTAGGACAGGGGCAGTACGAGCAGTACTTC. Protein: CASSVGQGQYEQYF. Combining the CDR3 with reference TRBV9 and TRBJ2-7 gives the whole variable domain DSGVTQTPKHLITATGQRVTLRCSPRSGDLSVYWYQQSLDQGLQFLIQYYNGEERAKGNILERFSAQQFPDLHSELNLSSLELGDSALYFCASSVGQGQYEQYFGPGTRLTVT.

In the case of this clone: Other DNA sequences in this specimen translate into the identical CDR3. The genes are TRBV29-1 and TRBJ2-7, with D possibly TRBD1 on 6 matching bases. The germline gives CDR1 SQVTM, CDR2 ANQGSEA. Deletions cut 6 bases from V and 2 bases from J, with 11 bases between. The CDR3 loop spans 12 amino acids. The CDR3 DNA reads as TGCAGCGTAGGGGCAGGGGCCTACGAGCAGTACTTC. It yields the protein CSVGAGAYEQYF.

J is TRBJ2-2 and V is TRBV28; 7 nucleotides agree with TRBD2. The germline V gene has CDR1 MDHEN and CDR2 SYDVKM. V shed 4 bases and J 2 bases; nucleotides not matched to a gene: 16. There are 19 residues in the CDR3. The chain's CDR3 is CASSSWSSGPPSNTGELFF. Here the CDR3 DNA reads TGTGCCAGCAGTTCATGGTCTAGCGGACCTCCCTCAAACACCGGGGAGCTGTTTTTT.

The V call is TRBV27, the J call TRBJ2-1; 7 positions agree with TRBD1. V trimming: 6 bases; J trimming: 4 bases; junction bases outside the gene matches: 9. Germline lookup yields CDR1 MNHEY and CDR2 SMNVEV (reference sequence). CDR3 length equals 15 residues. CDR3 loop: CASRTDRAWYNEQFF. CDR3 in DNA: TGTGCCAGCAGGACTGACAGGGCTTGGTACAATGAGCAGTTCTTC.

On this clone itself: Other DNA variants within this sample encode the same CDR3. V usage is TRBV29-1 and J usage is TRBJ2-1; D remains unclear. The CDR3 loop spans 11 amino acids. V lost 6 bases and J lost 3, with 6 bases in between. In germline, CDR1 is SQVTM, CDR2 ANQGSEA. Written as DNA, the CDR3 is TGCAGCGTCCCGGACTACAATGAGCAGTTCTTC. It codes for CSVPDYNEQFF.

Concerning this clone itself: The sample carries other DNA sequences with the same CDR3. This chain's CDR3 is CASSLSPNTEAFF. CDR3 DNA sequence: TGTGCCAGCAGTTTATCGCCTAACACTGAAGCTTTCTTT. The V and J genes are TRBV27 and TRBJ1-1; no firm D call. The germline gives CDR1 MNHEY, CDR2 SMNVEV (reference sequence). V was pared by 0 bases and J by 2 bases, with 4 bases between. CDR3 size: 13 residues.

The chain combines TRBV27 with TRBJ2-1, with 9 bases lining up with TRBD2. The CDR3 consists of 16 residues. Germline CDR1 is MNHEY and CDR2 is SMNVEV (reference sequence). V was pared by 5 bases and J by 4 bases, with 9 bases of the junction left unmatched. CDR3 region: CASSPGLAHFYNEQFF. The CDR3, as DNA: TGTGCCAGCAGTCCAGGACTAGCGCATTTTTACAATGAGCAGTTCTTC.

In this sample, this clone turned up once. The gene calls are TRBV7-9 and TRBJ2-5; D is ambiguous. CDR3 length: 14 amino acids. Germline V gene sequence: CDR1 SEHNR, CDR2 FQNEAQ (reference sequence). Trimming left V 4 bases short and J 4 bases short, with 13 bases between. DNA for the CDR3: TGTGCCAGCAGCTACCTATCAGACCGAGAGACCCAGTACTTC. This translates into CASSYLSDRETQYF.

This chain connects TRBV15 to TRBJ2-1; 9 bases line up with TRBD2. The CDR3 contains 14 residues. Germline values: CDR1 LNHNV, CDR2 YYDKDF (reference sequence). Trimming at V came to 8 bases and at J to 12 bases, leaving 14 bases not matched to a gene. CDR3 protein: CATAELSGSFGQFF. Written as DNA, the CDR3 is TGTGCCACCGCGGAGCTTAGCGGGAGCTTCGGGCAGTTCTTC.

The CDR3 DNA follows: TGTGCCAGCAGCTCCTCCCGACAGGGGGCGCGTATCGGGGAGCTGTTTTTT. Its translation is CASSSSRQGARIGELFF. The chain carries TRBV13 and TRBJ2-2; 10 bases align to TRBD1. This CDR3 contains 17 residues. J was trimmed by 7 bases and V by 4 bases; bases with no gene match: 12. The germline V gene encodes CDR1 PRHDT and CDR2 FYEKMQ (reference sequence).

The J gene is TRBJ2-3, the V gene TRBV10-3; 14 positions agree with TRBD2. V shed 2 bases and J 0 bases; nucleotides not matched to a gene: 4. The CDR3 is 18 residues long. The V gene's germline CDR1 is ENHRY and CDR2 SYGVKD. This CDR3 is CAISEEGTSGGSTDTQYF. The CDR3 DNA reads as TGTGCCATCAGTGAGGAGGGGACTAGCGGGGGAAGCACAGATACGCAGTATTTT.

This clone was seen more than once but under ten times. This sequence joins TRBV27 and TRBJ1-1, with TRBD1 as a possible D gene (6 bases). The germline CDR1 and CDR2 sequences are MNHEY and SMNVEV (reference sequence). Trimming cost V 3 bases and J 4 bases, with 12 bases left between them. The CDR3 covers 14 residues. CDR3 DNA: TGTGCCAGCAGTTTTAACAGGGTCGGCACTGAAGCTTTCTTT. This gives the protein CASSFNRVGTEAFF.

This clone was seen a single time. The V call is TRBV6-5, the J call TRBJ2-7, with 9 bases lining up with TRBD1. CDR3 length: 15 amino acids. V shed 7 bases, J shed 4 bases, and the junction held 11 bases outside the gene matches. The germline V gene encodes CDR1 MNHEY and CDR2 SVGAGI. CDR3 region: CASKEPGQGVYEQYF. The CDR3 DNA is TGTGCCAGCAAGGAACCGGGACAGGGTGTATACGAGCAGTACTTC.

V and J are TRBV27 and TRBJ2-3, with a weak D call TRBD1 (5 bases). Looked up from germline, CDR1 is MNHEY and CDR2 is SMNVEV (reference sequence). CDR3 length equals 14 residues. Trimming pared 5 bases from V and 2 bases from J, leaving 11 bases between. In DNA form, the CDR3 reads TGTGCCAGCAGTGTTCAGGGTTCCACAGATACGCAGTATTTT. This gives the protein CASSVQGSTDTQYF.

This clone was recorded only once. The V and J genes are TRBV4-1 and TRBJ2-5; tentatively, D is TRBD1 or TRBD2 (5 bases each). CDR1 MGHRA and CDR2 YSYEKL come from the germline V gene. There are 14 residues in the CDR3. The V gene lost 4 bases and the J gene lost 3 bases, with 12 bases spanning the gap. The CDR3 sequence is CASSPWDGEETQYF. CDR3 nucleotide sequence: TGCGCCAGCAGCCCGTGGGACGGAGAAGAGACCCAGTACTTC.

This clone was seen a few times. V gene TRBV7-3 combines with J gene TRBJ1-1; D not resolved. V was shortened by 5 bases and J by 1 base, with 8 bases between the two germline ends. This CDR3 contains 13 residues. From germline, CDR1 is SGHTA and CDR2 FQGTGA. CDR3 sequence (DNA): TGTGCCAGCAGCGCCGACAAGAACACTGAAGCTTTCTTT. Translation: CASSADKNTEAFF.

In regard to this clone: This sample also contains other DNA sequences that code for the same CDR3. The chain is built from TRBV5-6 and TRBJ2-7; D unresolved. CDR3 length: 12 residues. Deletions cut 2 bases from V and 5 bases from J, with 8 bases between. The germline V gene encodes CDR1 SGHDT and CDR2 YYEEEE. The CDR3 sequence: CASSFLGNEQYF. DNA of the CDR3: TGTGCCAGCAGCTTCCTAGGGAACGAGCAGTACTTC.

The rearrangement joins TRBV2 to TRBJ2-3; tentatively, D is TRBD2 (6 bases). The V and J ends lost 4 bases and 2 bases respectively, with 16 bases between them. This CDR3 comprises 16 residues. Germline CDR1 reads SNHLY; CDR2 reads FYNNEI. The CDR3 here is CASSVLGGLDTDTQYF. The DNA of the CDR3 is TGTGCCAGCAGTGTCCTGGGGGGTCTGGACACAGATACGCAGTATTTT.

The chain links TRBV7-2 to TRBJ2-1, with D possibly being TRBD1 (5 bases). Trimming stripped 5 bases from V and 8 bases from J, with 19 bases between. This CDR3 spans 15 amino acids. Germline V lookup: CDR1 SGHTA, CDR2 FQGNSA. CDR3 loop: CASSPQVWATDEQFF. In DNA form, the CDR3 reads TGTGCCAGCAGCCCACAGGTTTGGGCCACCGATGAGCAGTTCTTC.

The chain is built from TRBV5-1 and TRBJ1-2; the D is unclear. Germline values: CDR1 SGHRS, CDR2 YFSETQ. The CDR3 has 14 residues. The germline V and J ends were trimmed by 0 bases and 8 bases, with 14 bases remaining between them. CDR3 amino acids: CASSLAGQARGYTF. CDR3 DNA sequence: TGCGCCAGCAGCTTGGCCGGGCAGGCGCGGGGCTACACCTTC.

This chain joins TRBV4-1 and TRBJ2-3; a possible D gene is TRBD2 (5 bases). The ends were cut back, 5 bases at V and 4 bases at J, with 10 bases in the middle. The CDR3 covers 13 residues. The V gene's germline CDR1 is MGHRA and CDR2 YSYEKL. The CDR3 DNA reads TGCGCCAGCAGCAACCGGGGTTCAGATACGCAGTATTTT. It translates to CASSNRGSDTQYF.